A selection of T cell receptor beta chains follows, all from one sample in a study of blood T cell repertoires in COVID-19. The method was immunoSEQ multiplex PCR; TCRdb's version includes in-frame clones alone and lacks a portion of them. The repertoire holds a few hundred thousand clones, with about 89% as singletons. The sample consisted of PBMCs or T cells enriched from blood (not recorded which). Every receptor here comes from a man between 25 and 39 years old who had recovered from COVID-19. Both conserved end residues are trimmed from each CDR3. Size is stated for part of the rows, as once, few or many counts, or as a class when the clone is expanded.

v_call | clone_size | cdr3_aa
TRBV12-5 | . | ASGPGGTDTQY
TRBV5-1 | . | ASSPTGGRGTGELF
TRBV9 | . | ASSARGGMDTEAF
TRBV4-3 | . | ASSQAGDYGYT
TRBV19 | . | ATTWRGGDTQY
TRBV29-1 | . | SVLDRTDTQY
TRBV3-1/TRBV3-2 | . | ASSESGISNQPQH
TRBV25-1 | once | ASSGETGNYGYT
TRBV6-5 | . | ASSQGNEKLF
TRBV6-6 | . | ASSRVSGTGLPFSTDTQY
TRBV2 | . | ASWTGNLGQY
TRBV11-2 | . | ASSSDRVQPQH
TRBV19 | . | ASSTDRDMSEQY
TRBV10-3 | . | AISEQYGTDGYT
TRBV11-2 | once | ASSLATGRTEAF
TRBV5-1 | . | ASSLGSTGGLVEQY